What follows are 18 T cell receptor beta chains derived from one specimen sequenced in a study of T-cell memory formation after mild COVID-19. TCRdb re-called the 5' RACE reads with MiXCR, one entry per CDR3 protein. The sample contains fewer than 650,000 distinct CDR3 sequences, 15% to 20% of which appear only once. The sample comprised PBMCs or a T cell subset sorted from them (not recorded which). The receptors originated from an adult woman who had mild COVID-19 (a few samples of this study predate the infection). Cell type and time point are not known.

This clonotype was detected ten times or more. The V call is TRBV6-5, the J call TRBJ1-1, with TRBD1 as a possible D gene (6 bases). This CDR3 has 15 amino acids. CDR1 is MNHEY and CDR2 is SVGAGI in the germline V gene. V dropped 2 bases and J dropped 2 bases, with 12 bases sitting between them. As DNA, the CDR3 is TGTGCCAGCAGTTACAGAAACAGGGCTAACACTGAAGCTTTCTTT. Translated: CASSYRNRANTEAFF.

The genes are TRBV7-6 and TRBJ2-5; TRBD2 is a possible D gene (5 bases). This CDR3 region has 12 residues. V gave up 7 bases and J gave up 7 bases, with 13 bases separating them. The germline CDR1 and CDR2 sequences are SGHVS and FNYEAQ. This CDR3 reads CASTGLGATQYF. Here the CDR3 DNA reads TGTGCCAGCACCGGACTGGGCGCGACCCAGTACTTC.

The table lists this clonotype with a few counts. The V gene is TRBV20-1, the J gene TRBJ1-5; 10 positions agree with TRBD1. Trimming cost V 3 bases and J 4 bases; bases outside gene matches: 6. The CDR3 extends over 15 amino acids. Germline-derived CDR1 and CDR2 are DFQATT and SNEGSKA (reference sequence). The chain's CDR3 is CSASTTGGRNQPQHF. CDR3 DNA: TGCAGTGCTAGCACGACAGGGGGCAGAAATCAGCCCCAGCATTTT.

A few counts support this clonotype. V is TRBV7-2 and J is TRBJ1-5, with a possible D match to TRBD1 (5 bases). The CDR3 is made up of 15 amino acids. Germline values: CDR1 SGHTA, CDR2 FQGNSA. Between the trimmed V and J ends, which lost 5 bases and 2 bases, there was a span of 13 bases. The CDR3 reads CASSRGGDRNQPQHF. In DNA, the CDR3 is TGTGCCAGCAGCCGCGGAGGGGATCGCAATCAGCCCCAGCATTTT.

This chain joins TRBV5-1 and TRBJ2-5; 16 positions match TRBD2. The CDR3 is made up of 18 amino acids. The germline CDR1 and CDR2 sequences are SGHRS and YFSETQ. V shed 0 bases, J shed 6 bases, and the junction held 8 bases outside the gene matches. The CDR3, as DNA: TGCGCCAGCAGCTTGGCCAAGGGACTAGCGGGAGGGCCGAAGACCCAGTACTTC. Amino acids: CASSLAKGLAGGPKTQYF. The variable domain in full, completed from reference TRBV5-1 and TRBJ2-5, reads KAGVTQTPRYLIKTRGQQVTLSCSPISGHRSVSWYQQTPGQGLQFLFEYFSETQRNKGNFPGRFSGRQFSNSRSEMNVSTLELGDSALYLCASSLAKGLAGGPKTQYFGPGTRLLVL.

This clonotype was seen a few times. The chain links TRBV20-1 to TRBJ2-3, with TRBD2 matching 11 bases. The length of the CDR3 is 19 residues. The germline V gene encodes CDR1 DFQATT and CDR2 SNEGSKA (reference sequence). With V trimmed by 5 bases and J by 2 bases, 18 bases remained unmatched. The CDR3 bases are TGCAGTGCTCGGGGGACCGCCGGAGGGACTAGCGGCCTCACAGATACGCAGTATTTT. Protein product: CSARGTAGGTSGLTDTQYF.

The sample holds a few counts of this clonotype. The DNA for the CDR3 is TGTGCCAGCAGCCCGGGGACGGCTGGAGAGACCCAGTACTTC. Amino acids: CASSPGTAGETQYF. The rearrangement uses TRBV7-9 and TRBJ2-5; D may correspond to TRBD1 or TRBD2 (5 bases each). CDR1 and CDR2 (germline): SEHNR, FQNEAQ (reference sequence). This CDR3 spans 14 amino acids. The V end was cut by 5 bases, the J end by 4 bases, with 14 bases between.

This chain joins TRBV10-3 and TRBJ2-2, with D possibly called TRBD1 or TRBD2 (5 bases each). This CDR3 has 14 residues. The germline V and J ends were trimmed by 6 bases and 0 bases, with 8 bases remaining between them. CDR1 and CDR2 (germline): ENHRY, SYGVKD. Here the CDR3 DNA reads TGTGCCATCAGGGGGACGACGAACACCGGGGAGCTGTTTTTT. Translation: CAIRGTTNTGELFF.

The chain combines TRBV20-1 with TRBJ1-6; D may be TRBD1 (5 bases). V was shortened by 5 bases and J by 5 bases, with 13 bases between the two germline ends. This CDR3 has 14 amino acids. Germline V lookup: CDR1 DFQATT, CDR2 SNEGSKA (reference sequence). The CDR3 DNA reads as TGCAGTGCTGGCCGGGACTGGAATAATTCACCCCTCCACTTT. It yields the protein CSAGRDWNNSPLHF.

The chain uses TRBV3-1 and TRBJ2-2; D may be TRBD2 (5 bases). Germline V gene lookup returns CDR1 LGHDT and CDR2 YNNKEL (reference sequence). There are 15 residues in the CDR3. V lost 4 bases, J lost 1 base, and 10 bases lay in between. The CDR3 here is CASSRTEENTGELFF. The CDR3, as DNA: TGTGCCAGCAGCCGGACGGAGGAGAACACCGGGGAGCTGTTTTTT.

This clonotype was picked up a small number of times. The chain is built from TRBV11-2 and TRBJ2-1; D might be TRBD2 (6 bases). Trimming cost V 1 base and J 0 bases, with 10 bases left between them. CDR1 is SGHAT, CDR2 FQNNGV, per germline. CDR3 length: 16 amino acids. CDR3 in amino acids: CASSLVAEPSYNEQFF. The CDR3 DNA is TGTGCCAGCAGCTTAGTAGCGGAGCCCTCCTACAATGAGCAGTTCTTC.

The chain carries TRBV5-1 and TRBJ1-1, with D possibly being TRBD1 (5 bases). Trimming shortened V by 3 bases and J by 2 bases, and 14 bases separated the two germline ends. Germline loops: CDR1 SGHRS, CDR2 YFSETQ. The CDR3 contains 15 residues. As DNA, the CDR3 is TGCGCCAGCAGCTCGGGGACCTACAAAAACACTGAAGCTTTCTTT. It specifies CASSSGTYKNTEAFF.

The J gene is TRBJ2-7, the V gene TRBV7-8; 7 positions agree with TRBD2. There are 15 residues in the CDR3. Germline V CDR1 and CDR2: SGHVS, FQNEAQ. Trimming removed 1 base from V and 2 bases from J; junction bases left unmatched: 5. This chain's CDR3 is CASSLGGGPPYEQYF. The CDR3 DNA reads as TGTGCCAGCAGCTTAGGGGGGGGACCCCCCTACGAGCAGTACTTC.

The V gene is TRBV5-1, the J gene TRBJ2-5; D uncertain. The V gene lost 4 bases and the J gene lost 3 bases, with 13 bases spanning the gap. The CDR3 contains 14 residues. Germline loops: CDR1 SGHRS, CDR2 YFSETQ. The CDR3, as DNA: TGCGCCAGCAGCCCCGCGGAGCAGGAAGAGACCCAGTACTTC. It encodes CASSPAEQEETQYF.

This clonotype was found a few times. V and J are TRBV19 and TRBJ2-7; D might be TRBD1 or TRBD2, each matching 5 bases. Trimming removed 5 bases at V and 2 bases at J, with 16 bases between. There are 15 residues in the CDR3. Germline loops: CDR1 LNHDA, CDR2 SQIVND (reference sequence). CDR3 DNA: TGTGCCAGTAGTTCCGGGGCGGTAGAAACCTACGAGCAGTACTTC. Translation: CASSSGAVETYEQYF.

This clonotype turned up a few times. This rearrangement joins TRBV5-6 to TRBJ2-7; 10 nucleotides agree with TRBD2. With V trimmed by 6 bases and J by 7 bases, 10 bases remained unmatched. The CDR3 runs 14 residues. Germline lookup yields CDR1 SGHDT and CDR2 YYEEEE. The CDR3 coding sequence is TGTGCCAGCACCTCTAGCGGGAGAGCGTGGGAGCAGTACTTC. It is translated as CASTSSGRAWEQYF.

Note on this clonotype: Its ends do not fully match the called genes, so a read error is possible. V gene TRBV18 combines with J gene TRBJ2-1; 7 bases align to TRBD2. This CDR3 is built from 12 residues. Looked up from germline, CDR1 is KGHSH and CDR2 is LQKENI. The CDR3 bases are TGTGCCAGCTCCGTGCGGGGGACTGAGCGGTTCTTC. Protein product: CASSVRGTERFF. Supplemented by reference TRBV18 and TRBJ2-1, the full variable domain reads NAGVMQNPRHLVRRRGQEARLRCSPMKGHSHVYWYRQLPEEGLKFMVYLQKENIIDESGMPKERFSAEFPKEGPSILRIQQVVRGDSAAYFCASSVRGTERFFGPGTRLTVL.

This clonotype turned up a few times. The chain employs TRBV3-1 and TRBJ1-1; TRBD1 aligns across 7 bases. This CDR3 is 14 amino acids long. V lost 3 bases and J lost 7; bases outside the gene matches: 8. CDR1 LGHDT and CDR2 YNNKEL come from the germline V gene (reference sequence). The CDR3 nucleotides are TGTGCCAGCAGCCAGGGGACAGAAAGAAGTGAAGCTTTCTTT. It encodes CASSQGTERSEAFF.